The T cell receptor beta chain under discussion was sequenced for a study of blood T cells in healthy people across ages. Isolation per sample recovered at least 7 million PBMCs. General study points: Older age coincided with a roughly linear decline in TCR beta diversity per million T cells. A greater number of naive CD4+ cells and higher diversity distinguished long-lived donors from aged donors.

Then a second PCR, running roughly 7 to 11 cycles, was carried out with a sample-barcoded 5' primer and a J-beta primer mix. A tag from a template-switch adaptor with 12 random nucleotides marked each cDNA molecule. Via MiXCR, TCRdb re-called the 5' RACE reads, giving one row per CDR3 protein. In the table there are 800,000 to 950,000 distinct CDR3 sequences, under 40% of which are singletons. In this sample, this clonotype turned up a few times. What it binds is unknown. The V gene end was trimmed by 4 bases and the J gene end by 8 bases; junction bases not matched to a gene: 9. Looked up from germline, CDR1 is SGHDT and CDR2 is YYEEEE. This CDR3 comprises 15 residues.

The sequencing input was blood. The source of this sequence is a man younger than 30 in good health. The chain couples TRBV5-6 to TRBJ1-4, with 9 bases aligning to TRBD1. CDR3 sequence: CASSRTGQGLEKLFF. Here the CDR3 DNA reads TGTGCCAGCAGCAGAACGGGACAGGGATTAGAAAAACTGTTTTTT.